This T cell receptor beta chain was obtained from a study of blood T cell repertoires in COVID-19 (dated by TCRdb to 2019 to 2021). Concerning the study at large: Samples covering the acute and convalescent phases of COVID-19 were provided by collaborators in the United States, Italy and Spain. The prospective study material was composed of cDNA or gDNA derived from T cells, B-cell-depleted T cells, or PBMCs. The dataset comprised deeply sampled blood TCRbeta repertoires from subjects exposed to, actively infected with, or recovered from COVID-19. The repertoires were released in a freely available public database intended as a resource for research on the immune response to SARS-CoV-2. Samples came from the ongoing ImmuneRACE study (first 160 participants) plus 1,254 subjects from 6 global collaborators. A de-identified subject ID, COVID-19 status, age in years and sex were almost always included in the sample metadata. Where HLA class I and class II types were available, the types were taken from metadata supplied by the sample provider, not from assay-based typing. Overall study results and their limits: Clinical and demographic metadata were provided uncurated, with the amount varying by source and participant.

A remark on this clone: The antigen it binds to is not known. Base qualities were left out, and no much larger clone turns up one base away.

TCRbeta CDR3 regions were amplified from genomic DNA by means of the immunoSEQ Assay, a bias-controlled multiplex PCR. In the paper's pipeline: Within the assay, amplification of reference gene primers was used to estimate how many nucleated cells each sample contained. To quantify the absolute abundance of each unique TCRbeta CDR3 rearrangement, sequence reads were collapsed and filtered. For each sample, productive Simpson clonality was calculated by taking the square root of Simpson's diversity index across productive rearrangements. TCRdb carries this immuneACCESS record with in-frame sequences only. Its versions omit some clonotypes, under half of them owing to an unresolved V gene in the studies checked, with the rest unexplained. V and J calls and clone size are copied from that table; D and trimming were computed from the DNA. The sample table contains 150,000 to 200,000 clones; only one count was recorded for nearly 80% of them. Of the sample, approximately 15% is held by the ten largest clones.

Enrolling through a virtual design, the prospective study's participants ranged in age from roughly 18 to 90 years and lived across 20 to 25 United States geographic areas. To assign participants to cohorts, the prospective study relied on clinical history that participants themselves reported in a screening survey and a study questionnaire. Exposed participants had been in contact, within 2 weeks of entering the study, with a person who had a PCR-confirmed or clinician-diagnosed case of COVID-19. Each participant in the prospective study had whole blood, serum and a nasopharyngeal or oropharyngeal swab collected by mobile phlebotomists. Additional blood draws and questionnaires over an approximately 2-month period could optionally be provided by prospective study participants. Before DNA extraction, prospective study blood samples were shipped either frozen or at room temperature. For this chain, trimming is 6 bases at the V end and 4 bases at the J end, and the number of junction bases without a gene match is 8. For CDR1 and CDR2, the germline V gene lists ENHRY and SYGVKD. The CDR3 runs 15 amino acids, cysteine and phenylalanine included. CDR3 DNA is the only sequence kept; it has 45 bases, read in frame from the first base.

This receptor chain uses TRBV10-3 and TRBJ1-1; 10 bases in the junction line up with TRBD1. Specimen: PBMCs or T cells enriched from blood (not recorded which). This receptor was identified in a man aged 60-69 years who had been exposed to COVID-19. DNA sequence: TGTGCCATCAGCCCGGACAGGGGGGGAGTCACTGAAGCTTTCTTT. This translates into CAISPDRGGVTEAFF.